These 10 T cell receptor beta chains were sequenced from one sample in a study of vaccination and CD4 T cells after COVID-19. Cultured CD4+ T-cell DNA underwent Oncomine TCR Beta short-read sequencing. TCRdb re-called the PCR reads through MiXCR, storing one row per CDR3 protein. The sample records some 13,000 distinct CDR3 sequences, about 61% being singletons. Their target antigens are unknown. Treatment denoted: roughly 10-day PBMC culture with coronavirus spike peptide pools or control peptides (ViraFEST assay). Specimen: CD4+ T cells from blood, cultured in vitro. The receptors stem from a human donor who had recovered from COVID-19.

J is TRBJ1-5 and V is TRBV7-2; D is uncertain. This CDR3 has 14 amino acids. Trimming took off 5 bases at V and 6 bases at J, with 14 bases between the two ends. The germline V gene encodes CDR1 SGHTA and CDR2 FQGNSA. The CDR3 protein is CASSPSAERQPQHF. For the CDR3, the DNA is TGTGCCAGCAGCCCCTCGGCAGAACGTCAGCCCCAGCATTTT.

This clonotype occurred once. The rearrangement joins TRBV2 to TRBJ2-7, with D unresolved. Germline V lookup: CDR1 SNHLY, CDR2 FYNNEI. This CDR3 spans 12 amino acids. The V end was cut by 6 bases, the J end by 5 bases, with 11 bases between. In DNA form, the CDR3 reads TGTGCCAGCAGAGTAGCTTTGCACGAGCAGTACTTC. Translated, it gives CASRVALHEQYF. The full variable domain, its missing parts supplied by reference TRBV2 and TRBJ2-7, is EPEVTQTPSHQVTQMGQEVILRCVPISNHLYFYWYRQILGQKVEFLVSFYNNEISEKSEIFDDQFSVERPDGSNFTLKIRSTKLEDSAMYFCASRVALHEQYFGPGTRLTVT.

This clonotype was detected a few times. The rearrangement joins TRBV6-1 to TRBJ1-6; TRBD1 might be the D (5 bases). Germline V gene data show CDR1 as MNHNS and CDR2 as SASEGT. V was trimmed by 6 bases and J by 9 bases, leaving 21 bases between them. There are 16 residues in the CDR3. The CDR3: CASRLETGNGGSPLHF. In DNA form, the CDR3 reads TGTGCCAGCAGATTAGAAACAGGAAACGGAGGTTCACCCCTCCACTTT.

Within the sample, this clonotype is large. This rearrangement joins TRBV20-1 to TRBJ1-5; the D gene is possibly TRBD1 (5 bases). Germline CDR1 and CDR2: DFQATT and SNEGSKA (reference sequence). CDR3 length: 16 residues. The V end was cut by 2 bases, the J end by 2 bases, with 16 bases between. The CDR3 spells CSARRQGVRGNQPQHF. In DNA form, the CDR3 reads TGCAGTGCTAGACGGCAGGGCGTCCGCGGCAATCAGCCCCAGCATTTT.

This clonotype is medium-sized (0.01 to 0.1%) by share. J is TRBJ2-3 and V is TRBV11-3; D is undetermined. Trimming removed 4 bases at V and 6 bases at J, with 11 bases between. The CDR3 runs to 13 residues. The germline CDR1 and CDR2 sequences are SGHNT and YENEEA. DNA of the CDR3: TGTGCCAGCAGCTCGAGTGGGCCTGATACGCAGTATTTT. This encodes CASSSSGPDTQYF.

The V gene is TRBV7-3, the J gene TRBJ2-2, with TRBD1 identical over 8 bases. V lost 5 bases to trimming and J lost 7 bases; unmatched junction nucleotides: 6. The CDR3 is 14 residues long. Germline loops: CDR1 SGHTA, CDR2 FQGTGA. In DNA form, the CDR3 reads TGTGCCAGCAGCGTCCAGGGGGCCGGCGGGGAGCTGTTTTTT. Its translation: CASSVQGAGGELFF. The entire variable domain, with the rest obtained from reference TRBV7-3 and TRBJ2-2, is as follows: GAGVSQTPSNKVTEKGKYVELRCDPISGHTALYWYRQSLGQGPEFLIYFQGTGAADDSGLPNDRFFAVRPEGSVSTLKIQRTERGDSAVYLCASSVQGAGGELFFGEGSRLTVL.

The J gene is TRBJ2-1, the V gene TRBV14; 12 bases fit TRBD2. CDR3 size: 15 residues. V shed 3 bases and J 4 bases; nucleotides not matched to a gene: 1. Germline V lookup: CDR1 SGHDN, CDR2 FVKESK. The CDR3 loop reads CASSQLAGGYNEQFF. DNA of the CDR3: TGTGCCAGCAGCCAGCTAGCGGGAGGGTACAATGAGCAGTTCTTC.

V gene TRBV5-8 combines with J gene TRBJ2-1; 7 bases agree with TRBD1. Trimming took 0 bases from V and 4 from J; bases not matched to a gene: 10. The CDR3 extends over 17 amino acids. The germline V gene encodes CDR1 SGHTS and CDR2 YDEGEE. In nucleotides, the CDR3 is TGTGCCAGCAGCTTGGAAGGGGGCAGGGTGGGTTACAATGAGCAGTTCTTC. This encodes CASSLEGGRVGYNEQFF.

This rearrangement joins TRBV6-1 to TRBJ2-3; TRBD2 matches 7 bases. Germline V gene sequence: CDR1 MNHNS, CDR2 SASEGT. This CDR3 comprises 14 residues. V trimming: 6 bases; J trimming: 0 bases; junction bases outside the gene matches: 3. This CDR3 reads CASRGRDSTDTQYF. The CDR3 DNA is TGTGCCAGCAGAGGGAGGGACAGCACAGATACGCAGTATTTT.

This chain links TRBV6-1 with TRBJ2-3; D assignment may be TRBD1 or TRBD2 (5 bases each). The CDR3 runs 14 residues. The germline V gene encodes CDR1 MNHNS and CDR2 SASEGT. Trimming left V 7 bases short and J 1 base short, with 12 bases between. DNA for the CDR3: TGTGCCAGCACAAAAGTGGGGGGCACAGATACGCAGTATTTT. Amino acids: CASTKVGGTDTQYF.